This T cell receptor beta chain was retrieved from a study of beta chain features in type 1 diabetes. The entirety of the isolated RNA underwent reverse transcription, so expressed TCRB transcripts were sequenced. The table came from immunoSEQ multiplex PCR; TCRdb's copy has only in-frame clones and leaves some out. The table includes 300,000 to 350,000 clones, around 7.6% detected once. The TCR was taken from a woman between 18 and 29 years old in good health. Sequencing input: central memory CD4+ T cells from blood.

CDR3 in DNA: TGTGCCAGCAGCCGGAGCGGGAGAGGATACAATGAGCAGTTCTTC. Translating it yields CASSRSGRGYNEQFF. The chain links TRBV4-2 to TRBJ2-1, with 8 positions matching TRBD2. In germline, CDR1 is LGHNA, CDR2 YNFKEQ. The V gene end was trimmed by 4 bases and the J gene end by 4 bases; junction bases not matched to a gene: 6. The CDR3 loop spans 15 amino acids.